This T cell receptor beta chain was captured in a study of T cell clonality in common variable immunodeficiency. Study-level results: Repertoire-complication correlations in CVID were limited by patient heterogeneity. Shared TCRbeta clones were fewer between CVID subjects than controls. CVID subjects had higher TCRbeta clonality than healthy controls, most marked in about a third.

The CDR3 consists of 12 residues. Germline V gene data show CDR1 as LNHDA and CDR2 as SQIVND (reference sequence). This clone was seen repeatedly, ten times or more. Its antigen is unknown. The read falls 3 residues short of the CDR3 end, and the missing part is taken from the germline J gene. Equal genomic DNA amounts from CVID and control samples were sequenced. The data were produced by immunoSEQ multiplex PCR, yet TCRdb's version contains in-frame clones alone and is incomplete. The sample shows about 59,000 clones, none of them appearing just once. This TCR was sampled from a person between 18 and 69 years old in good health. The chain uses TRBV19 and TRBJ1-1; D remains ambiguous. Sequenced sample: peripheral blood mononuclear cells. CDR3 residues: CANKPGGMEAFF. CDR3 DNA, as far as it was read: TGTGCCAATAAACCGGGCGGGATGGAA.